These 5 T cell receptor beta chains were all obtained from the same sample, sequenced in a study of T cell repertoires in cytomegalovirus infection. TCRdb re-called the reads through MiXCR, storing one row per CDR3 protein. Of 300,000 to 450,000 distinct CDR3 sequences listed, less than 20% were seen once; the top ten hold 7.5% to 9.5%. The sequencing sample was made of PBMCs. All receptors derive from a human donor in good health (CMV status not recorded). Some clones in this sample may be carry-over from other donors' samples.

This chain joins TRBV2 and TRBJ2-2; 9 positions agree with TRBD2. The CDR3 runs to 16 residues. V shed 5 bases, J shed 7 bases, and the junction held 11 bases outside the gene matches. In germline, CDR1 is SNHLY, CDR2 FYNNEI. This chain's CDR3 is CASSPGVAGVVGELFF. CDR3 DNA: TGTGCCAGCAGTCCCGGGGTAGCGGGAGTGGTCGGGGAGCTGTTTTTT.

The rearrangement uses TRBV7-9 and TRBJ2-5; D might be TRBD1 or TRBD2, each matching 5 bases. V was pared by 2 bases and J by 3 bases, with 10 bases between. The CDR3 contains 14 residues. The V gene's germline CDR1 is SEHNR and CDR2 FQNEAQ (reference sequence). The CDR3 DNA reads as TGTGCCAGCAGCTTACGGGACCTTAAAGAGACCCAGTACTTC. Protein sequence: CASSLRDLKETQYF.

The J gene is TRBJ1-4, the V gene TRBV12-5; no clear D gene. The CDR3 is 17 residues long. Germline CDR1 LGHNT, CDR2 FRNRAP. Between the trimmed V and J ends, which lost 0 bases and 0 bases, there was a span of 11 bases. CDR3 sequence: CASGLVPGYATNEKLFF. CDR3 sequence (DNA): TGTGCTAGTGGTTTGGTCCCTGGGTATGCAACTAATGAAAAACTGTTTTTT.

Concerning this clonotype: This sequence may be a read error, since a much larger clone differs from it by one base. The CDR3 region has the DNA TGTGCCAGCAGCTTAGGAGAGGAGCAGTACTTC. This translates into CASSLGEEQYF. V gene TRBV7-6 combines with J gene TRBJ2-7; no definite D call. This CDR3 has 11 amino acids. The germline V gene encodes CDR1 SGHVS and CDR2 FNYEAQ. V lost 1 base, J lost 7 bases, and 5 bases lay in between.

The chain carries TRBV4-3 and TRBJ2-5; tentatively, D is TRBD2 (6 bases). CDR3 length equals 14 residues. The ends were cut back, 0 bases at V and 5 bases at J, with 10 bases in the middle. CDR1 is LGHNA, CDR2 YSLEER, per germline. The CDR3 nucleotides are TGCGCCAGCAGCCAAGATGTGGGGGGTGAGACCCAGTACTTC. Protein product: CASSQDVGGETQYF.